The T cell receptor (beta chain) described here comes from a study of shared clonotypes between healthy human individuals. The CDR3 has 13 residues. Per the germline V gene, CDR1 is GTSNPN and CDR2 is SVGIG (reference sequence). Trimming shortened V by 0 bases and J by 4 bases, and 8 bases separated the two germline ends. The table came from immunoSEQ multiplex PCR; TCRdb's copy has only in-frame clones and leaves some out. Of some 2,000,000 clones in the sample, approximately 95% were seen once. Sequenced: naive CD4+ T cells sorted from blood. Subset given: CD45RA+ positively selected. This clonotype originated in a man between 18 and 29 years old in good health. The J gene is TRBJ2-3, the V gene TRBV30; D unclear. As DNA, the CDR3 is TGTGCCTGGAGTGTAATGGAACCAGATACGCAGTATTTT. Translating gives CAWSVMEPDTQYF. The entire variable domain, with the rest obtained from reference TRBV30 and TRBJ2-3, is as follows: SQTIHQWPATLVQPVGSPLSLECTVEGTSNPNLYWYRQAAGRGLQLLFYSVGIGQISSEVPQNLSASRPQDRQFILSSKKLLLSDSGFYLCAWSVMEPDTQYFGPGTRLTVL.